This T cell receptor (beta chain) appears in the sequencing data of a study of shared clonotypes between healthy human individuals. Concerning this clone: The target antigen is unknown.

Trimming pared 1 base from V and 1 base from J, leaving 8 bases between. Germline CDR1 reads SGHNT; CDR2 reads YYREEE (reference sequence). The CDR3 is 15 residues long. Sequencing was performed with immunoSEQ multiplex PCR; in TCRdb, only in-frame clones are kept and a portion is missing. The sample holds a few hundred thousand clones; approximately 79% are singletons and the top ten take over 9%. Study-wide points: The study generally estimated greater richness for naive than memory subsets. Clonotype sharing across a few donors was observed for 5% to 6.5% of naive CD4 clonotypes.

The sequencing input was memory CD4+ T cells sorted from blood. Subset of the sample: CD45RA-negative fraction. The J gene is TRBJ2-2, the V gene TRBV5-4; TRBD1 might be the D (5 bases). This TCR came from a man younger than 40 in good health. CDR3 DNA sequence: TGTGCCAGCAGCTTGCAGGGATTGAACACCGGGGAGCTGTTTTTT. The encoded protein is CASSLQGLNTGELFF. The full variable domain, rest sourced from reference TRBV5-4 and TRBJ2-2, is ETGVTQSPTHLIKTRGQQVTLRCSSQSGHNTVSWYQQALGQGPQFIFQYYREEENGRGNFPPRFSGLQFPNYSSELNVNALELDDSALYLCASSLQGLNTGELFFGEGSRLTVL.